The 14 T cell receptor beta chains below come from one sample, sequenced in a study of radiation and T cells in renal cell carcinoma. The table came from immunoSEQ multiplex PCR; TCRdb's copy has only in-frame clones and leaves some out. The sample lists about 130,000 clones, around 84% occurring once. Time point of the sample: baseline pretreatment blood. Treatment here: 15 Gy SBRT to primary tumor, nephrectomy 4 weeks later. This material consisted of blood, taken from a patient whose treatment included radiotherapy and nephrectomy. The receptors originated from a woman in her fifties or sixties with renal cell carcinoma.

J is TRBJ1-1 and V is TRBV5-6; D might be TRBD1 (5 bases). Per the germline V gene, CDR1 is SGHDT and CDR2 is YYEEEE. This CDR3 is built from 14 residues. Trimming took off 5 bases at V and 4 bases at J, with 15 bases between the two ends. CDR3 protein: CASRRLGRGTEAFF. DNA of the CDR3: TGTGCCAGCAGGCGTCTGGGGCGCGGCACTGAAGCTTTCTTT.

This chain links TRBV5-1 with TRBJ1-1, with D uncertain. This CDR3 region has 15 residues. Trimming left V 0 bases short and J 1 base short, with 10 bases between. Germline V CDR1 and CDR2: SGHRS, YFSETQ. The CDR3 protein is CASSLERVQNTEAFF. CDR3 in DNA: TGCGCCAGCAGCTTGGAACGCGTGCAGAACACTGAAGCTTTCTTT.

The J gene is TRBJ2-3, the V gene TRBV7-2; D might be TRBD1 (6 bases). The CDR3 runs to 17 residues. V was pared by 3 bases and J by 1 base, with 17 bases between. Germline CDR1 SGHTA, CDR2 FQGNSA. CDR3 amino acids: CASSFQDGGVGTDTQYF. CDR3 in DNA: TGTGCCAGCAGCTTCCAGGATGGGGGCGTTGGCACAGATACGCAGTATTTT.

This chain connects TRBV7-9 to TRBJ2-1; 8 bases agree with TRBD2. The CDR3 covers 16 residues. The V gene end was trimmed by 1 base and the J gene end by 7 bases; junction bases not matched to a gene: 9. Germline assignment: CDR1 SEHNR and CDR2 FQNEAQ (reference sequence). The CDR3 DNA follows: TGTGCCAGCAGCTTAGGTTCGGGACTAGTCTCTAATGAGCAGTTCTTC. Translating gives CASSLGSGLVSNEQFF.

This chain connects TRBV6-1 to TRBJ2-3; 8 nucleotides match TRBD2. The CDR3 has 17 residues. The V segment lost 2 bases and the J segment 4 bases; nucleotides outside the gene matches: 11. Germline V lookup: CDR1 MNHNS, CDR2 SASEGT. CDR3 region: CASSERRTAGGADTQYF. In nucleotides, the CDR3 is TGTGCCAGCAGTGAACGGAGGACCGCCGGGGGGGCAGATACGCAGTATTTT.

This chain connects TRBV19 to TRBJ2-3; D may be TRBD2 (5 bases). Per the germline V gene, CDR1 is LNHDA and CDR2 is SQIVND (reference sequence). The CDR3 loop spans 14 amino acids. With 3 bases removed from V and 5 bases from J, the gap between germline ends came to 12 bases. For the CDR3, the DNA is TGTGCCAGTAGTATGGGCCTAGCCAAAGATACGCAGTATTTT. Its protein is CASSMGLAKDTQYF.

The gene calls are TRBV9 and TRBJ2-3; 7 positions agree with TRBD1. CDR3 size: 15 residues. The V and J ends lost 4 bases and 3 bases, in that order; junction bases with no gene match: 8. Germline-derived CDR1 and CDR2 are SGDLS and YYNGEE. The CDR3 reads CASSQGQDPTDTQYF. As DNA, the CDR3 is TGTGCCAGCAGCCAAGGACAGGACCCTACAGATACGCAGTATTTT. Variable domain in full (rest from reference TRBV9 and TRBJ2-3): DSGVTQTPKHLITATGQRVTLRCSPRSGDLSVYWYQQSLDQGLQFLIQYYNGEERAKGNILERFSAQQFPDLHSELNLSSLELGDSALYFCASSQGQDPTDTQYFGPGTRLTVL.

This sequence joins TRBV5-6 and TRBJ2-3; 8 bases map to TRBD2. CDR3 length: 15 residues. CDR1 is SGHDT, CDR2 YYEEEE, per germline. V lost 0 bases and J lost 5; bases outside the gene matches: 5. The CDR3 region has the DNA TGTGCCAGCAGCTTGGGGGGGCTAGCGGGAGATACGCAGTATTTT. Translating it yields CASSLGGLAGDTQYF.

The J gene is TRBJ2-2, the V gene TRBV7-9; no definite D call. The CDR3 has 13 amino acids. The germline V gene encodes CDR1 SEHNR and CDR2 FQNEAQ (reference sequence). Trimming pared 3 bases from V and 0 bases from J, leaving 2 bases between. CDR3 coding DNA: TGTGCCAGCAGCTTTACGAACACCGGGGAGCTGTTTTTT. This translates into CASSFTNTGELFF. Full variable domain (outside the CDR3, taken from reference TRBV7-9 and TRBJ2-2): DTGVSQNPRHKITKRGQNVTFRCDPISEHNRLYWYRQTLGQGPEFLTYFQNEAQLEKSRLLSDRFSAERPKGSFSTLEIQRTEQGDSAMYLCASSFTNTGELFFGEGSRLTVL.

V is TRBV19 and J is TRBJ1-5, with unresolved D. CDR3 length: 13 amino acids. The germline V gene has CDR1 LNHDA and CDR2 SQIVND (reference sequence). The V end was cut by 5 bases, the J end by 3 bases, with 8 bases between. As DNA, the CDR3 is TGTGCCAGTAGTCGGGCAGACAATCAGCCCCAGCATTTT. It encodes CASSRADNQPQHF. Together with reference TRBV19 and TRBJ1-5, the CDR3 gives the full variable domain: DGGITQSPKYLFRKEGQNVTLSCEQNLNHDAMYWYRQDPGQGLRLIYYSQIVNDFQKGDIAEGYSVSREKKESFPLTVTSAQKNPTAFYLCASSRADNQPQHFGDGTRLSIL.

J is TRBJ2-3 and V is TRBV29-1; 7 bases match TRBD1. In germline, CDR1 is SQVTM, CDR2 ANQGSEA. Trimming removed 7 bases from V and 0 bases from J; junction bases left unmatched: 13. The CDR3 length is 16 residues. CDR3: CSAGQADVSSTDTQYF. CDR3 in DNA: TGCAGCGCCGGACAGGCAGACGTCTCTAGCACAGATACGCAGTATTTT.

The chain links TRBV28 to TRBJ2-7, with 10 bases identical to TRBD1. This CDR3 region has 15 residues. Germline V lookup: CDR1 MDHEN, CDR2 SYDVKM. V lost 6 bases to trimming and J lost 7 bases; unmatched junction nucleotides: 12. CDR3: CASRGPGQGVREQYF. CDR3 bases: TGTGCCAGCAGGGGCCCAGGACAGGGGGTGAGGGAGCAGTACTTC.

The chain is built from TRBV4-1 and TRBJ2-7; D call uncertain. The germline V and J ends were trimmed by 0 bases and 2 bases, with 8 bases remaining between them. Germline CDR1 is MGHRA and CDR2 is YSYEKL. The CDR3 sequence is 14 residues long. Here the CDR3 DNA reads TGCGCCAGCAGCCAAGAGGGTCCCCCCTACGAGCAGTACTTC. This gives the protein CASSQEGPPYEQYF.

V gene TRBV11-3 combines with J gene TRBJ2-1, with 7 nucleotides matching TRBD2. Germline V gene sequence: CDR1 SGHNT, CDR2 YENEEA. The CDR3 has 13 residues. V gave up 7 bases and J gave up 3 bases; unmatched junction bases: 3. Here the CDR3 reads CASTSGGYNEQFF. The DNA for the CDR3 is TGTGCCAGCACCTCGGGAGGCTACAATGAGCAGTTCTTC.